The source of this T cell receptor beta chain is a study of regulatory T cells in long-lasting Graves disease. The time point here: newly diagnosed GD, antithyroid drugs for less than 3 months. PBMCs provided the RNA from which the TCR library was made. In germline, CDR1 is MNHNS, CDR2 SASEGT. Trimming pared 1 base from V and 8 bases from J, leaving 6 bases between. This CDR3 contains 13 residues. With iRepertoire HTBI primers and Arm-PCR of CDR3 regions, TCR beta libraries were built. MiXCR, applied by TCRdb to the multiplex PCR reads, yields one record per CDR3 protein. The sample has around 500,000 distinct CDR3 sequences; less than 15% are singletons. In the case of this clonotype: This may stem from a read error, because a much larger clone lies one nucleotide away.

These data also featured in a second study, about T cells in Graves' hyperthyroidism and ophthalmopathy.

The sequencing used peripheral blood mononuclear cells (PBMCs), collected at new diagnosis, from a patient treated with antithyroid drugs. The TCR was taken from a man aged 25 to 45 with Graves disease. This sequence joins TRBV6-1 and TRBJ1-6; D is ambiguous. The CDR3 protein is CASSEDGYSPLHF. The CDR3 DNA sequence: TGTGCCAGCAGTGAAGACGGGTATTCACCCCTCCACTTT.